The rows below give T cell receptor beta chains drawn from one sample of a study of cytomegalovirus exposure and HLA in healthy donors. Only in-frame clones appear in the TCRdb table, and some are missing; sequencing was by immunoSEQ multiplex PCR. The sample yields over 110,000 clones, approximately 80% seen once. Sequencing input: PBMCs. All receptors derive from a female donor in good health and CMV-seronegative. Each CDR3 is given with its conserved first and last residue. D genes are given only for firm matches. Size is omitted from some rows. Given values are once, few, many or a class for expanded clones.

DNA | CDR3 | length | size | J | V | D
TGTGCCAGCAGCTTGGGGGGGCAGTATCGCTCCGCAGATACGCAGTATTTT | CASSLGGQYRSADTQYF | 17 | - | TRBJ2-3 | TRBV5-4 | -
TGTGCCAGCAGTGAACAGGGTTGGACTGAAGCTTTCTTT | CASSEQGWTEAFF | 13 | - | TRBJ1-1 | TRBV6-1 | -
TGTGCCACGTCGGGTTCCGGGGAGCTGTTTTTT | CATSGSGELFF | 11 | - | TRBJ2-2 | TRBV15 | -
TGCAGTGCTAGACAGGGTGGCTACACCTTC | CSARQGGYTF | 10 | - | TRBJ1-2 | TRBV20-1 | -
TGCAGCGCTGTACCGGACAGGGACGAGCAGTACTTC | CSAVPDRDEQYF | 12 | - | TRBJ2-7 | TRBV29-1 | TRBD1
TGTGCCTGGAGTGTAGCGTCCCCAAGGGGCATTCAGTACTTC | CAWSVASPRGIQYF | 14 | - | TRBJ2-4 | TRBV30 | -
TGTGCCAGCAGCCTAGAGGCCGACACTGAAGCTTTCTTT | CASSLEADTEAFF | 13 | few | TRBJ1-1 | TRBV16 | -
TGTGCCAGCAGAATGGGACAGGCAGACCTACAGCCCCAGCATTTT | CASRMGQADLQPQHF | 15 | few | TRBJ1-5 | TRBV6-1 | TRBD1
TGTGCCAGCAGCTTAGTCGGGGAATTGGCGGATTCACCCCTCCACTTT | CASSLVGELADSPLHF | 16 | - | TRBJ1-6 | TRBV7-9 | -
TGTGCCAGCAGCTCTTACCCGGGACTAGCGGTTACTGGGGCCAACGTCCTGACTTTC | CASSSYPGLAVTGANVLTF | 19 | - | TRBJ2-6 | TRBV7-3 | TRBD2
TGTGCCAGCAGCTTTGGACAGAAGAACACTGAAGCTTTCTTT | CASSFGQKNTEAFF | 14 | - | TRBJ1-1 | TRBV5-5 | -
TGTGCCAGCTCACCCACTAGCGGGATCAACACCGGGGAGCTGTTTTTT | CASSPTSGINTGELFF | 16 | - | TRBJ2-2 | TRBV18 | TRBD2
TGTGCCTGGAGCCCTGGACAGGCGCTCAATCAGCCCCAGCATTTT | CAWSPGQALNQPQHF | 15 | - | TRBJ1-5 | TRBV30 | TRBD1
TGTGCCAGCAGTCTGGGTAGCGGGAGGGCAGGTACGCAGTATTTT | CASSLGSGRAGTQYF | 15 | - | TRBJ2-3 | TRBV7-6 | TRBD2
TGTGCCTCCTTTCCCGGGACAGGGGGAAACTATGGCTACACCTTC | CASFPGTGGNYGYTF | 15 | once | TRBJ1-2 | TRBV30 | TRBD1
TGTGCCAGTAGCAGGGCCGGGACTAGCGGGAGTGATACGCAGTATTTT | CASSRAGTSGSDTQYF | 16 | - | TRBJ2-3 | TRBV19 | TRBD2
TGTGCCAGCAGTTACTTCCCAGAAAACTATGGCTACACCTTC | CASSYFPENYGYTF | 14 | - | TRBJ1-2 | TRBV6-5 | -
TGTGCCAGCAGGGGGACAGGGGGCAAATCCGAGCAGTACTTC | CASRGTGGKSEQYF | 14 | - | TRBJ2-7 | TRBV6-5 | TRBD1
TGTGCCAGCAGAGAAGGGACAGGGGCCCAGGTTACATACGAGCAGTACTTC | CASREGTGAQVTYEQYF | 17 | - | TRBJ2-7 | TRBV6-1 | TRBD1
TGTGCCAGCAGTTCGACAGCTGGGTCCTACGAGCAGTACTTC | CASSSTAGSYEQYF | 14 | - | TRBJ2-7 | TRBV27 | -
TGTGCCAGCTCACTAACACGCGGACAGGGGGCCCACGAGCAGTACTTC | CASSLTRGQGAHEQYF | 16 | - | TRBJ2-7 | TRBV18 | TRBD1
TGTGCCAGTACCACCACAGGGGGCGGCAATCAGCCCCAGCATTTT | CASTTTGGGNQPQHF | 15 | - | TRBJ1-5 | TRBV19 | TRBD1
TGTGCCAGCAGCCGTGGGGGGGGGACACCACGCGTGAACACTGAAGCTTTCTTT | CASSRGGGTPRVNTEAFF | 18 | few | TRBJ1-1 | TRBV7-9 | -
TGTGCCAGCAGCTTAGAGCCGAGCAGGGGAGTAGGTCAGCCCCAGCATTTT | CASSLEPSRGVGQPQHF | 17 | - | TRBJ1-5 | TRBV7-9 | -
TGTTCCAGCAGCTTAGTCATTTCAGGCAGCTCTAACTATGGCTACACCTTC | CSSSLVISGSSNYGYTF | 17 | - | TRBJ1-2 | TRBV7-9 | -
TGTGCCAGCAGTGCAAGACTAGCGGGAGGGCTAATGGGATCTTACAATGAGCAGTTCTTC | CASSARLAGGLMGSYNEQFF | 20 | once | TRBJ2-1 | TRBV2 | TRBD2
TGTGCCAGCAGTGAGCGGGGGTCGGGGACAGATACGCAGTATTTT | CASSERGSGTDTQYF | 15 | once | TRBJ2-3 | TRBV2 | TRBD2
TGTGCCAGCACGGACCAAGAGACCCAGTACTTC | CASTDQETQYF | 11 | - | TRBJ2-5 | TRBV28 | -
TGTGCCAGCAGCGTCAGGGGGCGAACTGAAGCTTTCTTT | CASSVRGRTEAFF | 13 | - | TRBJ1-1 | TRBV5-6 | TRBD1
TGTGCCAGCAGCGTAGTAGCGGGACTCCGCTCTGGGGCCAACGTCCTGACTTTC | CASSVVAGLRSGANVLTF | 18 | - | TRBJ2-6 | TRBV9 | TRBD2
TGTGCCAGCAGTACCCTAGCGGGAGACGCAGATACGCAGTATTTT | CASSTLAGDADTQYF | 15 | - | TRBJ2-3 | TRBV6-1 | TRBD2
TGTGCCAGCAGTTCAGGGACACCATCATTCTATGGCTACACCTTC | CASSSGTPSFYGYTF | 15 | - | TRBJ1-2 | TRBV28 | -
TGTGCCAGCAGTCAGGGGGGCTCCTACAATGAGCAGTTCTTC | CASSQGGSYNEQFF | 14 | - | TRBJ2-1 | TRBV25-1 | -
TGTGCCAGCAGCTTAGACGCCTCAGGGGGCAGCTGGGCCAACGTCCTGACTTTC | CASSLDASGGSWANVLTF | 18 | - | TRBJ2-6 | TRBV7-2 | TRBD1
TGTGCCAGCAGCCAAGGGACTAGCGGCTCCTACAATGAGCAGTTCTTC | CASSQGTSGSYNEQFF | 16 | few | TRBJ2-1 | TRBV5-8 | TRBD2
TGTGCCAGCAGTGTCTTCACTCAGGGCCAGCAGTTCTTC | CASSVFTQGQQFF | 13 | - | TRBJ2-1 | TRBV6-1 | -
TGCGCCAGCAGTAAGCTGACTAGCGGCAATGAGCAGTTCTTC | CASSKLTSGNEQFF | 14 | - | TRBJ2-1 | TRBV10-1 | TRBD2
TGTGCCAGCAGCTTTGCCTGGGACTTCCAAGAGACCCAGTACTTC | CASSFAWDFQETQYF | 15 | few | TRBJ2-5 | TRBV7-2 | -
TGTGCCAGCAGCCACCCTGGGGGGGGGCGGGATGGCTACACCTTC | CASSHPGGGRDGYTF | 15 | - | TRBJ1-2 | TRBV7-2 | -
TGTGCCAGCAGCCAATACGGGACAGGCTACACCTTC | CASSQYGTGYTF | 12 | - | TRBJ1-2 | TRBV7-2 | -
TGTGCCAGCAGACTAGCCACCGGGGAGCTGTTTTTT | CASRLATGELFF | 12 | - | TRBJ2-2 | TRBV5-4 | -